The T cell receptor beta chain described here comes from a study of beta chain features in type 1 diabetes. Study information: No patient-donor differences in age, gender, total cells or subset yield.

Germline CDR1 is MNHNY and CDR2 is SVGAGI (reference sequence). The CDR3 is 15 amino acids. J was trimmed by 2 bases and V by 5 bases; bases with no gene match: 8. General study results and limits: A moderate, significant TCRB CDR3 shortening appeared in type 1 diabetes across four CD4+ subsets.

What was sequenced were expressed TCRB transcripts, since all of the isolated RNA had been reverse transcribed. The method was immunoSEQ multiplex PCR; TCRdb's version includes in-frame clones alone and lacks a portion of them. The sample shows about 470,000 clones, 25% to 35% of them seen only once. Note on this clone: Its antigen is not known.

A heparinised blood draw that averaged about 100 mL was obtained once from each donor. The rearrangement uses TRBV6-6 and TRBJ2-7, with 8 nucleotides matching TRBD1. Specimen: naive CD4+ T cells from blood. This TCR derives from a man aged 18 to 29 in good health. CDR3 amino acids: CASSGRTGLTYEQYF. Written as DNA, the CDR3 is TGTGCCAGCAGTGGTCGGACAGGGCTTACCTACGAGCAGTACTTC.